This T cell receptor beta chain came from a study of shared clonotypes between healthy human individuals. Across the study: Donors were a couple of women and a few men aged 18 to 49. General observations from the study: Generation probabilities of non-shared clonotypes were lower (relative to those shared by all four donors).

About this clone itself: Its antigen is not known.

The germline V gene encodes CDR1 SNHLY and CDR2 FYNNEI. Trimming left V 8 bases short and J 5 bases short, with 10 bases between. This CDR3 region has 11 residues. Methods used by the authors: For the immunoSEQ data, sequences were junction-only without quality scores, so filtering differed. Measured with immunoSEQ multiplex PCR; TCRdb has only the in-frame clones, and not every one. That table supplies the V and J calls and clone size; D and trimming were determined from the DNA. This table has over a million clones, roughly 74% appearing once. In the CD4+ fraction, cells were divided into CD45RA+ naive and CD45RA-negative memory subsets.

The TCR sequence derives from a man between 18 and 29 years old in good health. Some clones in this sample may be carry-over from other donors' samples. Sequencing was performed on memory CD4+ T cells from PBMCs. Subset denoted: CD45RA-negative fraction. The chain recombines TRBV2 with TRBJ2-7; a weak D match, TRBD1 (5 bases). CDR3 in amino acids: CASEQGNEQYF. The CDR3 coding sequence is TGTGCCAGCGAGCAGGGCAACGAGCAGTACTTC.